These 15 T cell receptor beta chains originate from one sample sequenced in a study of blood T cell repertoires in COVID-19 (dated by TCRdb to the early 2020s). Library generation was performed with the immunoSEQ multiplex PCR assay. The clones in this table, taken by TCRdb from immuneACCESS, are in-frame only. Not every clone is retained; where verified, under half of the shortfall comes from an unresolved V gene, and the cause of the rest is unknown. For this sample there are roughly 120,000 clones; around 86% appear just once. The top ten clones comprise 7.9% of the sample. Sequencing input: peripheral blood. The receptors were gathered from a man aged 70 or older with acute or convalescent COVID-19.

The chain has TRBV7-3 and TRBJ1-2; D unresolved. This CDR3 contains 13 residues. With 0 bases removed from V and 8 bases from J, the gap between germline ends came to 10 bases. Per the germline V gene, CDR1 is SGHTA and CDR2 is FQGTGA. The CDR3 loop is CASSLTRGRGYTF. CDR3 in DNA: TGTGCCAGCAGCTTAACCAGAGGTCGAGGCTACACCTTC. Together with reference TRBV7-3 and TRBJ1-2, the CDR3 gives the full variable domain: GAGVSQTPSNKVTEKGKYVELRCDPISGHTALYWYRQSLGQGPEFLIYFQGTGAADDSGLPNDRFFAVRPEGSVSTLKIQRTERGDSAVYLCASSLTRGRGYTFGSGTRLTVV.

This sequence joins TRBV7-3 and TRBJ2-2; D ambiguous. CDR3 length equals 14 residues. Germline CDR1 reads SGHTA; CDR2 reads FQGTGA. V was cut by 0 bases and J by 6 bases, with 8 bases left in between. The CDR3 loop is CASSLTKGAGELFF. For the CDR3, the DNA is TGTGCCAGCAGCTTAACGAAAGGAGCCGGGGAGCTGTTTTTT.

The V and J genes are TRBV5-3 and TRBJ2-1; 11 positions match TRBD1. TRBV5-3 is noted as an ORF with a role that remains uncertain. The ends lost 3 bases at V and 7 bases at J; junction bases unmatched: 3. The CDR3 runs 14 residues. In nucleotides, the CDR3 is TGTGCCAGAAGCTCCGGGACAGGGGGAAATGAGCAGTTCTTC. This translates into CARSSGTGGNEQFF.

This clone appeared a few times. V is TRBV19 and J is TRBJ2-1; TRBD1 matches 11 bases. The trim removed 3 bases at V and 0 bases at J, leaving 10 bases unmatched. This CDR3 spans 19 amino acids. Germline CDR1 reads LNHDA; CDR2 reads SQIVND (reference sequence). The CDR3 nucleotides read TGTGCCAGTAGTATCCGCGGACAGGGGGCGATTTACTCCTACAATGAGCAGTTCTTC. This gives the protein CASSIRGQGAIYSYNEQFF. Full variable domain (rest looked up from reference TRBV19 and TRBJ2-1): DGGITQSPKYLFRKEGQNVTLSCEQNLNHDAMYWYRQDPGQGLRLIYYSQIVNDFQKGDIAEGYSVSREKKESFPLTVTSAQKNPTAFYLCASSIRGQGAIYSYNEQFFGPGTRLTVL.

This clone occurred a few times. V gene TRBV19 combines with J gene TRBJ1-5, with 7 positions matching TRBD1. Germline V CDR1 and CDR2: LNHDA, SQIVND (reference sequence). J gave up 0 bases and V 5 bases, and 4 bases lay outside the gene matches. CDR3 length: 15 amino acids. CDR3 protein: CASSPTGVSNQPQHF. The DNA for the CDR3 is TGTGCCAGTAGTCCTACAGGGGTTAGCAATCAGCCCCAGCATTTT. The complete variable domain, with remaining parts taken from reference TRBV19 and TRBJ1-5, reads DGGITQSPKYLFRKEGQNVTLSCEQNLNHDAMYWYRQDPGQGLRLIYYSQIVNDFQKGDIAEGYSVSREKKESFPLTVTSAQKNPTAFYLCASSPTGVSNQPQHFGDGTRLSIL.

This chain connects TRBV19 to TRBJ1-5, with 9 nucleotides matching TRBD1. V gave up 4 bases and J gave up 4 bases; unmatched junction bases: 2. The CDR3 runs 14 residues. The germline gives CDR1 LNHDA, CDR2 SQIVND (reference sequence). The CDR3 reads CASSTGQGNQPQHF. In DNA form, the CDR3 reads TGTGCCAGTAGTACGGGACAGGGAAATCAGCCCCAGCATTTT.

This clone was observed a few times. V and J are TRBV28 and TRBJ1-5, with D perhaps TRBD1 (5 bases). The CDR3 is 12 residues long. Germline V gives CDR1 MDHEN, CDR2 SYDVKM. V was trimmed by 7 bases and J by 6 bases, leaving 10 bases between them. The CDR3 region is CASNRGFQPQHF. DNA for the CDR3: TGTGCCAGCAACCGGGGGTTTCAGCCCCAGCATTTT.

V is TRBV4-1 and J is TRBJ2-1; the match to TRBD1 covers 9 bases. J lost 0 bases, V lost 0 bases, and 9 bases had no gene match. The germline V gene has CDR1 MGHRA and CDR2 YSYEKL. The length of the CDR3 is 19 residues. The CDR3 loop reads CASSQERRTGDPSYNEQFF. The CDR3 DNA reads as TGCGCCAGCAGCCAAGAGAGGAGGACAGGGGACCCCTCCTACAATGAGCAGTTCTTC.

This chain connects TRBV27 to TRBJ2-1; TRBD2 aligns across 12 bases. This CDR3 comprises 15 residues. V shed 5 bases and J 8 bases; nucleotides not matched to a gene: 7. In germline, CDR1 is MNHEY, CDR2 SMNVEV (reference sequence). CDR3 residues: CASSGLAGGEDEQFF. The DNA of the CDR3 is TGTGCCAGCAGTGGGCTAGCGGGGGGGGAAGATGAGCAGTTCTTC.

The chain recombines TRBV6-2 or TRBV6-3 with TRBJ1-5, with D hard to call. The CDR3 runs 16 residues. In germline, CDR1 is MNHEY, CDR2 SVGEGT. V lost 4 bases to trimming and J lost 2 bases, with 15 bases between them. CDR3 protein: CASSFFEVSGNQPQHF. The CDR3 DNA follows: TGTGCCAGCAGTTTTTTTGAGGTATCGGGCAATCAGCCCCAGCATTTT.

The V and J genes are TRBV27 and TRBJ2-7, with 12 bases lining up with TRBD2. Trimming cost V 5 bases and J 0 bases; bases outside gene matches: 20. This CDR3 spans 21 amino acids. CDR1 is MNHEY and CDR2 is SMNVEV in the germline V gene (reference sequence). The CDR3 is CASSVLREGLAGTATSYEQYF. CDR3 nucleotides: TGTGCCAGCAGTGTGTTGAGGGAAGGACTAGCGGGGACGGCGACCTCCTACGAGCAGTACTTC.

The rearrangement links TRBV6-2 or TRBV6-3 to TRBJ2-1; D possibly corresponds to TRBD2 (6 bases). V lost 7 bases to trimming and J lost 4 bases, with 11 bases between them. The CDR3 totals 13 residues. Germline-derived CDR1 and CDR2 are MNHEY and SVGEGT. The DNA for the CDR3 is TGTGCCAGCAACCCGGACTATTACAATGAGCAGTTCTTC. The encoded protein is CASNPDYYNEQFF.

The chain carries TRBV10-3 and TRBJ1-1, with 9 bases aligning to TRBD1. Germline loops: CDR1 ENHRY, CDR2 SYGVKD. The CDR3 length is 15 residues. V was clipped by 2 bases and J by 1 base; unmatched bases: 2. The CDR3 loop is CAISETGGPNTEAFF. CDR3 coding DNA: TGTGCCATCAGTGAGACAGGGGGCCCGAACACTGAAGCTTTCTTT.

With respect to this clone: The sample holds other DNA sequences that translate to the same CDR3. The chain carries TRBV18 and TRBJ1-2; a possible D gene is TRBD1 (5 bases). The CDR3 loop spans 14 amino acids. Looked up from germline, CDR1 is KGHSH and CDR2 is LQKENI. V dropped 0 bases and J dropped 8 bases, with 13 bases sitting between them. Here the CDR3 DNA reads TGTGCCAGCTCACCACCGTCTCCCCAGGGCGGCTACACCTTC. Translated: CASSPPSPQGGYTF. The full variable domain, rest sourced from reference TRBV18 and TRBJ1-2, is NAGVMQNPRHLVRRRGQEARLRCSPMKGHSHVYWYRQLPEEGLKFMVYLQKENIIDESGMPKERFSAEFPKEGPSILRIQQVVRGDSAAYFCASSPPSPQGGYTFGSGTRLTVV.

The chain combines TRBV6-4 with TRBJ1-2; no clear D. The germline V gene encodes CDR1 MRHNA and CDR2 SNTAGT. The V end lost 4 bases, the J end lost 9 bases, and 12 bases lay between the germline ends. The length of the CDR3 is 12 residues. The CDR3 is CASSASGNSYTF. For the CDR3, the DNA is TGTGCCAGCAGTGCAAGCGGAAACAGCTACACCTTC.